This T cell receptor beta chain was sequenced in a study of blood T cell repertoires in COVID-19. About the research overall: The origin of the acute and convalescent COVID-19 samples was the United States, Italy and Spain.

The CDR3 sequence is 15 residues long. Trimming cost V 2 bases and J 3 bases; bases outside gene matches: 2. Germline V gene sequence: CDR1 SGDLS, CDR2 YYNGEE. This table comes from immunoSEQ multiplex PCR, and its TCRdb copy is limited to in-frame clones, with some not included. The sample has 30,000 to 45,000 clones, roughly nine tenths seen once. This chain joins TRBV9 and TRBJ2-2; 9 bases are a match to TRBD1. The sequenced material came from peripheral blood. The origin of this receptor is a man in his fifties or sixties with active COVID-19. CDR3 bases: TGTGCCAGCAGCGTGGGACAGGGCTACACCGGGGAGCTGTTTTTT. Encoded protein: CASSVGQGYTGELFF.